This T cell receptor beta chain was obtained from a study of blood T cells in healthy people across ages. Study results and limitations: With unsorted PBMCs, a conclusive comparison of naive versus antigen-experienced cells was not possible.

V gave up 2 bases and J gave up 11 bases, with 18 bases separating them. The CDR3 length is 13 residues. CDR1 and CDR2 (germline): SQVTM, ANQGSEA. The authors isolated at least 6 million PBMCs per sample. The authors ran a second PCR of roughly 6 to 11 cycles using a sample-barcoded 5' primer and a J-beta primer mix. The template-switch adaptor was a 5' adaptor with 12 random nucleotides. It tagged each cDNA molecule. CDR3-containing paired-end reads numbering at least 3 million came from each sample. TCRdb redid the calling of the 5' RACE reads with MiXCR, one entry per CDR3 protein. The sample has fewer than 950,000 distinct CDR3 sequences; around 34% are singletons. A note on this clonotype: The antigen remains undetermined.

This TCR came from a man younger than 35 in good health. This chain uses TRBV29-1 with TRBJ2-5; maybe TRBD1 (7 bases). The material sequenced was blood. The CDR3 region has the DNA TGCAGCGTTGAACAGGGGGGTAACAATGAGCAGTACTTC. Amino acids: CSVEQGGNNEQYF.